This T cell receptor beta chain was sequenced in a study of regulatory T cells in long-lasting Graves disease (dated by TCRdb to 2020 to 2022). Regarding the study in general: Patients with newly diagnosed Graves' disease had been on antithyroid drugs for under 3 months. A total of approximately 35 samples underwent TCR sequencing: around 13 from persistent and roughly 20 from newly diagnosed Graves' disease patients. The study was registered as a clinical trial and conducted in China. Peripheral blood TCR sequencing and RNA sequencing compared persistent Graves' disease patients with newly diagnosed Graves' disease patients. Overall study outcomes, separate from this receptor: A larger number of public clonotypes was shared among persistent patients (around 2,700) than among newly diagnosed patients (more than 850). Sequencing and analysis were restricted to the TCR beta chain. TRBV28, TRBJ1-2 and TRBJ2-5 were preferentially used in persistent disease, while TRBV20-1 and TRBJ2-1 were favored in newly diagnosed disease. Peripheral blood alone was examined, since thyroid tissue, which constituted the primary lesion, could not be accessed. Compared with newly diagnosed patients, patients with persistent Graves' disease had lower TCR Shannon entropy and fewer highly expanded clones, which suggests clonal expansion. The authors noted that the small sample size was a limitation that may lower accuracy.

The time point label of this sample denotes: newly diagnosed GD, antithyroid drugs for less than 3 months. For both TCR sequencing and RNA sequencing, RNA was extracted from PBMCs using TRIzol. The diagnosis of Graves' disease followed American Thyroid Association guidelines. Patients were recruited from an endocrinology department in Xi'an, China. Each patient gave approximately 10 milliliters of peripheral blood, collected in an EDTA anticoagulant tube. Ficoll Paque Plus density gradient separation was used to isolate PBMCs, and no additional T cell sorting was done. An Agilent 2100 Bioanalyzer and agarose gel were used to check RNA quality, while a NanoDrop 2000 measured RNA concentration. Trimming takes 2 bases off V and 6 bases off J; junction bases not matched to a gene: 6. The germline V gene supplies CDR1 SGHTA and CDR2 FQGNSA. Reading from cysteine to phenylalanine, the CDR3 counts 15 amino acids. Kept here is only the CDR3 DNA, which spans 45 bases and is read in frame from base 1.

The library came from multiplex PCR. The data were produced on an Illumina HiSeq 4000. TCR beta libraries were built with iRepertoire HTBI primers and Arm-PCR amplification of CDR3 regions. Gel purification was performed on PCR products prior to sequencing. Regarding the original processing steps: Gene usage analysis of CDR3 amino acid clonotypes relied on the roughly 67 TRBV and about 13 TRBJ segments identified across samples. Filtered high-quality paired reads were merged into contigs using COPE and FqMerger. Contigs were aligned with BLAST to IMGT TRBV, TRBD and TRBJ reference genes, and CDR3 was defined per IMGT. Clonotypes above 0.1% frequency were classified as highly expanded clones. Repertoire diversity was measured by Shannon entropy, and V-J evenness by the Gini coefficient. A clonotype found in more than one individual was treated as public. TCRdb reanalyzed the raw reads on its own, using fastp at Q25 for trimming and MiXCR for clone calling, and kept in-frame beta chains. Records with the same CDR3 protein are collapsed into one entry carrying the most frequent genes and DNA. The V and J calls here are based on TCRdb, not the publication. Recorded for this sample are hundreds of thousands of distinct CDR3 sequences; roughly 16% of them occurred a single time. About 20% of the sample goes to the ten largest clones.

This clonotype was recorded many times. Its antigen is unknown. Within one base of it there is no much larger clone, and no base qualities were kept. The chain uses TRBV7-2 and TRBJ2-3, with TRBD2 identical over 9 junction bases. The origin of this receptor is a female donor with Graves disease. Sequenced here: peripheral blood mononuclear cells (PBMCs), sampled at new diagnosis, from a patient treated with antithyroid drugs. The DNA sequence reads TGTGCCAGCAGCTTACTAGCGGGAAGATTGGATACGCAGTATTTT. Its product reads: CASSLLAGRLDTQYF.